This TCR beta chain is drawn from a study of blood T cells in healthy people across ages. Overall study: Template switching retrieved approximately one barcoded beta molecule for each two T cells.

PCR was performed a second time for roughly 7 to 11 cycles using a sample-barcoded 5' primer and a J-beta primer mix. One entry per CDR3 protein results from TCRdb running MiXCR on the 5' RACE reads. The sample includes 1,100,000 or so distinct CDR3 sequences, around 45% seen only once; the top ten take about 19%. V lost 5 bases and J 6 bases, leaving 20 bases between the germline ends. Looked up from germline, CDR1 is SEHNR and CDR2 is FQNEAQ (reference sequence). The CDR3 totals 15 residues. The chain has TRBV7-9 and TRBJ2-7, with D tentatively TRBD1 (6 bases). Material for sequencing was blood. The source is a woman aged 55-70 years in good health. Here the CDR3 DNA reads TGTGCCAGCAGCCGTCGAACAGGGTTCACCGCCGAGCAGTACTTC. This translates into CASSRRTGFTAEQYF.